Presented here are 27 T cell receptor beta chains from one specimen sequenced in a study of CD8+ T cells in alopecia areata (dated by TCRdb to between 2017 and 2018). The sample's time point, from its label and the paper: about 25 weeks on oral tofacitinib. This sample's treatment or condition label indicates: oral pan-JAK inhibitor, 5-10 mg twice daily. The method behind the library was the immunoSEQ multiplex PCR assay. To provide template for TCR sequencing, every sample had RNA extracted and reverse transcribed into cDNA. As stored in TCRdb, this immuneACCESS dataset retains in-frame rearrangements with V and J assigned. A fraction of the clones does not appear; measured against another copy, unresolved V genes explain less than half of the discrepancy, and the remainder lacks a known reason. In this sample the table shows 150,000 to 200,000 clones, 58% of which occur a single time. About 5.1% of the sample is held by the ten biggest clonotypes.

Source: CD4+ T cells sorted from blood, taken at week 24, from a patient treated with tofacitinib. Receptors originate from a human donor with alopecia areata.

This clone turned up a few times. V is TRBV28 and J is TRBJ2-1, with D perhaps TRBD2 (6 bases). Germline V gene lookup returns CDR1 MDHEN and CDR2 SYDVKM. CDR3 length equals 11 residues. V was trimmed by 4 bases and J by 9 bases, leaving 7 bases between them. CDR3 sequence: CASSSTSEQFF. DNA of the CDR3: TGTGCCAGCAGTTCGACTAGTGAGCAGTTCTTC.

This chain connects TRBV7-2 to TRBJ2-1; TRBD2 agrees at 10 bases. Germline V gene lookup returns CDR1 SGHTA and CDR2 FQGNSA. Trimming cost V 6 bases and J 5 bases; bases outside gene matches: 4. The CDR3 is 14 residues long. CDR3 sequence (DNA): TGTGCCAGCAGTACTAGCGGGAATAACAATGAGCAGTTCTTC. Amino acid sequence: CASSTSGNNNEQFF.

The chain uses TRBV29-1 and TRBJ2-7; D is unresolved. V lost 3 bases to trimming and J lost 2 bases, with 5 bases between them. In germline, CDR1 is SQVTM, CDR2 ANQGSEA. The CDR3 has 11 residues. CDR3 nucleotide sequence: TGCAGCGTTGAGTCGCCCTACGAGCAGTACTTC. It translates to CSVESPYEQYF.

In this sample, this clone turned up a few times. Here the CDR3 DNA reads TGTGCCAGCAGCTTAGCTCAAGAGACCCAGTACTTC. Translation gives CASSLAQETQYF. V is TRBV11-2 and J is TRBJ2-5; the D is unclear. Trimming pared 1 base from V and 2 bases from J, leaving 2 bases between. CDR1 and CDR2 from the germline V gene are SGHAT and FQNNGV. The CDR3 is made up of 12 amino acids. Using reference TRBV11-2 and TRBJ2-5 for the parts outside the CDR3, the full variable domain is EAGVAQSPRYKIIEKRQSVAFWCNPISGHATLYWYQQILGQGPKLLIQFQNNGVVDDSQLPKDRFSAERLKGVDSTLKIQPAKLEDSAVYLCASSLAQETQYFGPGTRLLVL.

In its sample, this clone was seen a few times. CDR3 loop: CASSPRDRASDTQYF. The CDR3 bases are TGTGCCAGCAGTCCACGGGACAGGGCGTCAGATACGCAGTATTTT. V and J are TRBV27 and TRBJ2-3; 9 nucleotides align to TRBD1. Germline V gene lookup returns CDR1 MNHEY and CDR2 SMNVEV (reference sequence). The junction had 7 bases not matched to a gene; V was cut back by 5 bases and J by 4 bases. The CDR3 covers 15 residues.

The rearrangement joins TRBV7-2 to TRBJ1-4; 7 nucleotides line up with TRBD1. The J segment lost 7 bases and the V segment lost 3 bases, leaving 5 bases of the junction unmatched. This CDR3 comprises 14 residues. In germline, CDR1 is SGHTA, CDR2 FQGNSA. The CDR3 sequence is CASSFARGSEKLFF. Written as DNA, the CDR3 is TGTGCCAGCAGCTTCGCCAGGGGGAGTGAAAAACTGTTTTTT.

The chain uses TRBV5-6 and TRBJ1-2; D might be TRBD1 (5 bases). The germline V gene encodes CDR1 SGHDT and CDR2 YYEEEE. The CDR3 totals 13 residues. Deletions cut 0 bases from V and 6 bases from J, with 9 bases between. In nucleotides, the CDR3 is TGTGCCAGCAGCTTGGTGGGGGTGGATGGCTACACCTTC. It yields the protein CASSLVGVDGYTF.

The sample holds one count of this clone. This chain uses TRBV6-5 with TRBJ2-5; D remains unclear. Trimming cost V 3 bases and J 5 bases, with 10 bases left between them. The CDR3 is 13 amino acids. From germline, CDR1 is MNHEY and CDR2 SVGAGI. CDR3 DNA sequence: TGTGCCAGCAGTTATTTTGGTGGGGAGACCCAGTACTTC. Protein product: CASSYFGGETQYF.

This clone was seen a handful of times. CDR3 nucleotides: TGTGCCAGCAGCCCCATTTCAGGGACGGGGGAGCTGTTTTTT. Amino acids: CASSPISGTGELFF. The V gene is TRBV7-3, the J gene TRBJ2-2; D is possibly TRBD1 or TRBD2 (5 bases each). This CDR3 comprises 14 residues. Trimming took off 5 bases at V and 8 bases at J, with 15 bases between the two ends. Germline values: CDR1 SGHTA, CDR2 FQGTGA.

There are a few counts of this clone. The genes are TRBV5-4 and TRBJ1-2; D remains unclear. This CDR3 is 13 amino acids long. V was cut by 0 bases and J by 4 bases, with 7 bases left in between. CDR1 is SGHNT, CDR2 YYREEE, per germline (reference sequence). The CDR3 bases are TGTGCCAGCAGCTTGGAGTTAGGCTATGGCTACACCTTC. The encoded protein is CASSLELGYGYTF.

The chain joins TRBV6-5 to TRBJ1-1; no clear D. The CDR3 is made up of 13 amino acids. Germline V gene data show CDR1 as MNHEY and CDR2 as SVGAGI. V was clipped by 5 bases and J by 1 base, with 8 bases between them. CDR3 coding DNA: TGTGCCAGCAGTCCCCAGAGGAACACTGAAGCTTTCTTT. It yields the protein CASSPQRNTEAFF.

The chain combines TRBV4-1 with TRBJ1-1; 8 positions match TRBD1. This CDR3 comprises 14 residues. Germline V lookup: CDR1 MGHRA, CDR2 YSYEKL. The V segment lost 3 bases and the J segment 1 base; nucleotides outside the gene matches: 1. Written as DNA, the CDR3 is TGCGCCAGCAGCCAGGGACAGGAGAACACTGAAGCTTTCTTT. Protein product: CASSQGQENTEAFF.

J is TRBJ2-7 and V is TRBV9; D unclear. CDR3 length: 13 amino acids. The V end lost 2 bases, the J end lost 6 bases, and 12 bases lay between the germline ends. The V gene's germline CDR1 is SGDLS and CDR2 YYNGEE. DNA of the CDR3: TGTGCCAGCAGCGTGTACAGTCTAGGCGAGCAGTACTTC. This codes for CASSVYSLGEQYF.

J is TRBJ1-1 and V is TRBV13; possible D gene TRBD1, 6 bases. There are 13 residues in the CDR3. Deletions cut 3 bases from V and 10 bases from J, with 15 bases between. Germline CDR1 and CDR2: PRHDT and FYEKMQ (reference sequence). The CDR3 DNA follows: TGTGCCAGCAGCTTGGGCAGGGGAGAGAGAGCTTTCTTT. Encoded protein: CASSLGRGERAFF.

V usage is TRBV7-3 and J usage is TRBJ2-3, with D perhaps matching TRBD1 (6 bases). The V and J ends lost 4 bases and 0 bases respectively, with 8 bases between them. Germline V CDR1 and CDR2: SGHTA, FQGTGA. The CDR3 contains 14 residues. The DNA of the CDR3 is TGTGCCAGCAGCTCCGGGACAAGCACAGATACGCAGTATTTT. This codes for CASSSGTSTDTQYF.

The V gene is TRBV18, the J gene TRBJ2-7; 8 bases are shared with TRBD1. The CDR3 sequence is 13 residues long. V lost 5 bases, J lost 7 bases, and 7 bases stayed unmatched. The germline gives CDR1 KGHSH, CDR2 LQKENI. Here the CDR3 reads CASSADRGSEQYF. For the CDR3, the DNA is TGTGCCAGCTCAGCCGACAGGGGAAGTGAGCAGTACTTC.

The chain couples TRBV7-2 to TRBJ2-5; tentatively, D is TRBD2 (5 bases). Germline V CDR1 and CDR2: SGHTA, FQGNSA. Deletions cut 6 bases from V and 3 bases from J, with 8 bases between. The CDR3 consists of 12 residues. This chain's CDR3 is CASRRTEETQYF. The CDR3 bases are TGTGCCAGCAGGCGGACTGAAGAGACCCAGTACTTC.

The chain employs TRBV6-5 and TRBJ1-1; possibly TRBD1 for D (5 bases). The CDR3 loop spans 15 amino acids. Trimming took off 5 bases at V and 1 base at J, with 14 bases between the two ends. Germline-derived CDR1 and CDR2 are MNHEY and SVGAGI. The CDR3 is CASSLTHGQNTEAFF. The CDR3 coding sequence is TGTGCCAGCAGTCTGACGCACGGACAGAACACTGAAGCTTTCTTT.

The DNA for the CDR3 is TGTGCCAGCTCACTCCGTCCACTAGGGGGATACAATGAGCAGTTCTTC. As protein: CASSLRPLGGYNEQFF. The chain links TRBV18 to TRBJ2-1; D is perhaps TRBD1 (6 bases). Trimming left V 4 bases short and J 4 bases short, with 17 bases between. This CDR3 spans 16 amino acids. The germline CDR1 and CDR2 sequences are KGHSH and LQKENI.

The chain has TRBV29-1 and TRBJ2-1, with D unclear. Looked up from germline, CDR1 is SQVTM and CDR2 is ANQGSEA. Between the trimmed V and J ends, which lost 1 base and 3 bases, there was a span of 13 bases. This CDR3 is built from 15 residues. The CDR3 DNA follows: TGCAGCGTTGAAGGTACCTCACTGCTCTACAATGAGCAGTTCTTC. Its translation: CSVEGTSLLYNEQFF.

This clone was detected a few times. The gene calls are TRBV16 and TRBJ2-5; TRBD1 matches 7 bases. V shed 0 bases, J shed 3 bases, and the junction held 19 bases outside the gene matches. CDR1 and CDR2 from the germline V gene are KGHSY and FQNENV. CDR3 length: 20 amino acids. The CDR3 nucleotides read TGTGCCAGCAGCCAATCGGCCCACGCTCGCAAAATGACAGGGAAAGAGACCCAGTACTTC. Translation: CASSQSAHARKMTGKETQYF.

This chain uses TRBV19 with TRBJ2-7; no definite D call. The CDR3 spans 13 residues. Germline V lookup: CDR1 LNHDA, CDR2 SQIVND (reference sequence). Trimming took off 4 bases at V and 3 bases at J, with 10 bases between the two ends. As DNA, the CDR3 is TGTGCCAGTAGTACCACCACCCTCTACGAGCAGTACTTC. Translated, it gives CASSTTTLYEQYF. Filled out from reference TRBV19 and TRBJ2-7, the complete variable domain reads DGGITQSPKYLFRKEGQNVTLSCEQNLNHDAMYWYRQDPGQGLRLIYYSQIVNDFQKGDIAEGYSVSREKKESFPLTVTSAQKNPTAFYLCASSTTTLYEQYFGPGTRLTVT.

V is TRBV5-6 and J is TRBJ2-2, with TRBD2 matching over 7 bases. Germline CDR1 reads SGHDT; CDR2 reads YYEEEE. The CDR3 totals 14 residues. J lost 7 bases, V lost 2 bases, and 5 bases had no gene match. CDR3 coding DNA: TGTGCCAGCAGCTTTGCGGGAGCTTACGGGGAGCTGTTTTTT. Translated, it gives CASSFAGAYGELFF.

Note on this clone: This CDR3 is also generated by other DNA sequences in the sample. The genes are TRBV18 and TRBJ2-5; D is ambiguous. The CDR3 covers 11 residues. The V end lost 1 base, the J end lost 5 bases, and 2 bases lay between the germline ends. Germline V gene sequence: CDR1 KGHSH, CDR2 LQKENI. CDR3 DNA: TGTGCCAGCTCACCACTGGAGACCCAGTACTTC. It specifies CASSPLETQYF.

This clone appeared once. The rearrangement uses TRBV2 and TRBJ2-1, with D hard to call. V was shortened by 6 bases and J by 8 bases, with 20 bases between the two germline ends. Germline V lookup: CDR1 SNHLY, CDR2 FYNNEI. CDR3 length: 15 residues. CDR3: CASSPIGAFVHEQFF. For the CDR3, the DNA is TGTGCCAGCAGCCCTATCGGCGCATTCGTACATGAGCAGTTCTTC.

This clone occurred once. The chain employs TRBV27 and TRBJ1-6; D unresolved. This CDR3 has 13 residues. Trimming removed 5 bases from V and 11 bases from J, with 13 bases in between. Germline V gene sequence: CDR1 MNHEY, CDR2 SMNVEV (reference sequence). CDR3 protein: CASSPMWRTPLHF. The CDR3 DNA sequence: TGTGCCAGCAGTCCGATGTGGAGAACACCCCTCCACTTT.

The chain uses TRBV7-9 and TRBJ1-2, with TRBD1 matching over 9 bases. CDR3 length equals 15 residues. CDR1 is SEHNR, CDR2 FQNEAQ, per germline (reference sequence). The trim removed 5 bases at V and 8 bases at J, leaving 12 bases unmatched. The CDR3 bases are TGTGCCAGCAGCATTGGAACAGGGGGCGCAGGAGGCTACACCTTC. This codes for CASSIGTGGAGGYTF. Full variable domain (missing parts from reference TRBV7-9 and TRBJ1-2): DTGVSQNPRHKITKRGQNVTFRCDPISEHNRLYWYRQTLGQGPEFLTYFQNEAQLEKSRLLSDRFSAERPKGSFSTLEIQRTEQGDSAMYLCASSIGTGGAGGYTFGSGTRLTVV.